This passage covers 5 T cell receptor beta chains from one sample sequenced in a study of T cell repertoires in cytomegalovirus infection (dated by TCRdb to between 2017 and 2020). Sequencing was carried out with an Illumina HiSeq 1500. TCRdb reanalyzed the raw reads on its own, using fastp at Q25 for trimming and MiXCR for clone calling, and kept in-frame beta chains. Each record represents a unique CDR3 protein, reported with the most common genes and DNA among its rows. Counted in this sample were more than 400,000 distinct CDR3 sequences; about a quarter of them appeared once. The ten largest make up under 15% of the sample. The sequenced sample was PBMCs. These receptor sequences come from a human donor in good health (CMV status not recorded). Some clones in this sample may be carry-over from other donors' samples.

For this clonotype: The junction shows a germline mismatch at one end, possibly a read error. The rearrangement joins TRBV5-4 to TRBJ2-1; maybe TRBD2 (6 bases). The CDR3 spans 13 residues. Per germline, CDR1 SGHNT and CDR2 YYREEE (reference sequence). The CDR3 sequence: CASTLEGSTPLQF. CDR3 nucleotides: TGTGCCAGCACCCTGGAGGGTTCTACCCCCTTACAGTTC.

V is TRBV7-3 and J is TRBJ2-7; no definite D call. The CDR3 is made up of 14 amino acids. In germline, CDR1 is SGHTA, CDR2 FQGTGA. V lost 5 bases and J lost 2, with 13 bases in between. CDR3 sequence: CASSLPPQTYEQYF. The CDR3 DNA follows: TGTGCCAGCAGCCTTCCCCCCCAAACCTACGAGCAGTACTTC.

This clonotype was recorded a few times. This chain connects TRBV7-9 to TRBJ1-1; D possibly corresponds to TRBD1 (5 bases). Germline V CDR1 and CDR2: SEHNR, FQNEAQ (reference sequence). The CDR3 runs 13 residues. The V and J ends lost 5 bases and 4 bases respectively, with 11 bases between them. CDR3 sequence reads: CASSPHGGTEAFF. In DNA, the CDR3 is TGTGCCAGCAGCCCTCATGGGGGCACTGAAGCTTTCTTT. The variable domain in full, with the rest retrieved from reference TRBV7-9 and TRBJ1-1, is DTGVSQNPRHKITKRGQNVTFRCDPISEHNRLYWYRQTLGQGPEFLTYFQNEAQLEKSRLLSDRFSAERPKGSFSTLEIQRTEQGDSAMYLCASSPHGGTEAFFGQGTRLTVV.

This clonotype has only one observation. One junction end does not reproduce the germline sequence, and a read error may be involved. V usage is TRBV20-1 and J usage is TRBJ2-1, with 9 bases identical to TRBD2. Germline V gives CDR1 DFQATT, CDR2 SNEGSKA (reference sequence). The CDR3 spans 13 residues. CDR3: CSPTSGTYNEQFF. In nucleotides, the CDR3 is TGTTCTCCGACTAGCGGAACTTACAATGAGCAGTTCTTC.

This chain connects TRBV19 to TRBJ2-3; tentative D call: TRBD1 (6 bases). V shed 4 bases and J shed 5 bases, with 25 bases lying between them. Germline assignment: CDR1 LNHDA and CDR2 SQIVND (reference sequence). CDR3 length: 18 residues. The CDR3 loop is CASSTRNRDIGRQDTQYF. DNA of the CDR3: TGTGCCAGTAGTACCCGTAACCGGGACATCGGTCGTCAAGATACGCAGTATTTT.